The present TCR beta chain was sequenced within a study of T cells in Graves' hyperthyroidism and ophthalmopathy. Study-level points and caveats: Most expanded thyroid clonotypes above 0.001 recurred in blood. Ophthalmopathy and stable hyperthyroidism were separated by a 13 V-J model.

Amplification targeted TCR beta CDR3 regions from RNA transcripts. HTBI primers were used for first-round RT-PCR of the TCR CDR3. TCRdb re-called the multiplex PCR reads with MiXCR, one entry per CDR3 protein. Of a few hundred thousand distinct CDR3 sequences listed, more than 15% are singletons. This clonotype occurred many times. The antigen remains undetermined. The sequence derives from a young woman with Graves' hyperthyroidism that later progressed to Graves' ophthalmopathy. Sequenced material: blood.

In nucleotides, the CDR3 is TGTGCCAGCAGTATTATAGCGGGAGTAGACCACGAGCAGTACTTC. This sequence encodes CASSIIAGVDHEQYF. The chain uses TRBV28 and TRBJ2-7, with TRBD2 matching 9 bases. This CDR3 has 15 residues. Losses at the gene ends were 5 bases for V and 5 bases for J; bases not matched to a gene: 10. Germline CDR1 and CDR2: MDHEN and SYDVKM.